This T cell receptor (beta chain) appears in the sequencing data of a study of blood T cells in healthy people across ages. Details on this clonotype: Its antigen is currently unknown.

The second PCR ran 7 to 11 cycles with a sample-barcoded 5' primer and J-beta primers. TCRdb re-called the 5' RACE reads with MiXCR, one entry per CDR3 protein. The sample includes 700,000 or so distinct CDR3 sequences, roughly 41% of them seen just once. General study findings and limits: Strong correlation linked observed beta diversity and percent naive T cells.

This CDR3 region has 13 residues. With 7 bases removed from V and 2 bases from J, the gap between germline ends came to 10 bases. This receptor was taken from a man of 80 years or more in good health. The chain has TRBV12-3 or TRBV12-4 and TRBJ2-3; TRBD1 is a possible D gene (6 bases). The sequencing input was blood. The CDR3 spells CASNRAATDTQYF. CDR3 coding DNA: TGTGCCAGCAACAGGGCCGCCACAGATACGCAGTATTTT.